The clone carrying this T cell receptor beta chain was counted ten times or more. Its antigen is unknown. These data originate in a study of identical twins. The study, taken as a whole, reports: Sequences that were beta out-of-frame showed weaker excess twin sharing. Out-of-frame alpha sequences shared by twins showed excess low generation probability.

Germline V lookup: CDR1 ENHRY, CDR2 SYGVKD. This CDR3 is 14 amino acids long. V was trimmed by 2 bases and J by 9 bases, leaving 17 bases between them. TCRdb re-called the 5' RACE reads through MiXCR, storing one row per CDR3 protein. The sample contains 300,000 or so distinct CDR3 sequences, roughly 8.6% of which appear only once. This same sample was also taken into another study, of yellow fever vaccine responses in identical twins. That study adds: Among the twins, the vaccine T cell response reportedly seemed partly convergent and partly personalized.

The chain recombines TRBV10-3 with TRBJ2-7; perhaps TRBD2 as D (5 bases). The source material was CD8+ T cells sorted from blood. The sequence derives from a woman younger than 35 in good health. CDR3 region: CAISEGSVAIGQYF. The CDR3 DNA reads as TGTGCCATCAGTGAGGGTAGCGTCGCTATCGGGCAGTACTTC.